This T cell receptor (beta chain) emerged from a study of blood T cell repertoires in COVID-19. Study-wide background: Sources were T cells, B-cell-depleted T cells, or PBMCs; the material itself was cDNA or gDNA.

The germline gives CDR1 SGHAT, CDR2 FQNNGV. V lost 0 bases and J 8 bases, leaving 17 bases between the germline ends. The CDR3 has 17 residues. Clones were sequenced by immunoSEQ multiplex PCR, and TCRdb holds only the in-frame ones, with some missing. Of some 140,000 clones in the sample, roughly 88% were seen once. The clonotype originates from a man in his sixties with COVID-19, enrolled during active disease. This chain links TRBV11-2 with TRBJ1-6; possibly TRBD1 for D (5 bases). Sequenced sample: peripheral blood. The CDR3 spells CASSLESRARGDSPLHF. The CDR3 nucleotides read TGTGCCAGCAGCTTAGAAAGTCGGGCGCGGGGGGATTCACCCCTCCACTTT.